The 15 T cell receptor beta chains below come from one sample, sequenced in a study of circulating and synovial CD4+ cells in juvenile arthritis. Clones were read by immunoSEQ multiplex PCR, and TCRdb kept only the in-frame ones, dropping some. This table holds 25,000 to 35,000 clones, over 85% found once. The specimen sequenced was CD4+ T cells from blood. These receptors came from a human donor with juvenile idiopathic arthritis.

The J gene is TRBJ2-3, the V gene TRBV5-1, with TRBD1 as a possible D gene (6 bases). This CDR3 is built from 15 residues. The germline CDR1 and CDR2 sequences are SGHRS and YFSETQ. Trimming removed 7 bases at V and 4 bases at J, with 19 bases between. This CDR3 reads CASGEGSRGPDTQYF. The CDR3 coding sequence is TGCGCCAGCGGCGAAGGCTCCAGGGGCCCAGATACGCAGTATTTT.

This chain links TRBV6-6 with TRBJ2-3, with 9 bases that match TRBD1. Looked up from germline, CDR1 is MNHNY and CDR2 is SVGAGI (reference sequence). V lost 5 bases to trimming and J lost 7 bases; unmatched junction nucleotides: 7. CDR3 length: 14 residues. CDR3 nucleotides: TGTGCCAGCAGTCCCGACAGGGGGGGAAATACGCAGTATTTT. As protein: CASSPDRGGNTQYF.

The rearrangement links TRBV28 to TRBJ2-7, with a tentative D call TRBD1 (8 bases). The germline CDR1 and CDR2 sequences are MDHEN and SYDVKM. Trimming took off 7 bases at V and 2 bases at J, with 15 bases between the two ends. This CDR3 spans 14 amino acids. The chain's CDR3 is CASIRGGQAYEQYF. In DNA, the CDR3 is TGTGCCAGCATCAGGGGGGGACAGGCCTACGAGCAGTACTTC.

This clone has only one observation. This chain joins TRBV4-1 and TRBJ2-7, with a tentative D call TRBD2 (5 bases). Per germline, CDR1 MGHRA and CDR2 YSYEKL. Trimming removed 1 base from V and 4 bases from J, with 11 bases in between. There are 14 residues in the CDR3. CDR3 DNA sequence: TGCGCCAGCAGCCAAGGCCTCCGAGGGTACGAGCAGTACTTC. It specifies CASSQGLRGYEQYF.

The chain recombines TRBV28 with TRBJ1-1, with a weak D call TRBD1 (5 bases). Per the germline V gene, CDR1 is MDHEN and CDR2 is SYDVKM. Trimming stripped 10 bases from V and 2 bases from J, with 20 bases between. This CDR3 is 15 amino acids long. The DNA for the CDR3 is TGTGCCACCGGAAAGGGGCCGACTTTTAACACTGAAGCTTTCTTT. This translates into CATGKGPTFNTEAFF.

V is TRBV6-1 and J is TRBJ2-5; 8 nucleotides align to TRBD1. The V segment lost 10 bases and the J segment 5 bases; nucleotides outside the gene matches: 9. Germline assignment: CDR1 MNHNS and CDR2 SASEGT. The CDR3 length is 13 residues. CDR3 amino acids: CATDRGAAETQYF. The DNA of the CDR3 is TGTGCCACAGACAGGGGTGCCGCCGAGACCCAGTACTTC.

The V call is TRBV6-1, the J call TRBJ1-2; D might be TRBD1 (5 bases). V lost 0 bases, J lost 4 bases, and 15 bases lay in between. CDR3 length: 16 amino acids. Germline lookup yields CDR1 MNHNS and CDR2 SASEGT. This CDR3 is CASSEAQGSTFYGYTF. The CDR3 bases are TGTGCCAGCAGTGAAGCGCAGGGCAGTACTTTCTATGGCTACACCTTC.

The chain carries TRBV6-5 and TRBJ1-2; possible D gene TRBD1, 5 bases. V was cut by 0 bases and J by 4 bases, with 9 bases left in between. The CDR3 covers 14 residues. Germline assignment: CDR1 MNHEY and CDR2 SVGAGI. In DNA form, the CDR3 reads TGTGCCAGCAGTTACTCGTGGAGGGGCTATGGCTACACCTTC. It encodes CASSYSWRGYGYTF.

The genes are TRBV29-1 and TRBJ1-3, with D possibly being TRBD1 (6 bases). This CDR3 region has 19 residues. Germline CDR1 and CDR2: SQVTM and ANQGSEA. V lost 0 bases and J lost 5, with 26 bases in between. The CDR3 protein is CSVEEGTGGPGNWRNTIYF. CDR3 DNA sequence: TGCAGCGTTGAAGAGGGTACGGGGGGGCCGGGAAACTGGAGAAACACCATATATTTT.

V is TRBV28 and J is TRBJ1-2; 10 nucleotides line up with TRBD1. Looked up from germline, CDR1 is MDHEN and CDR2 is SYDVKM. V dropped 6 bases and J dropped 8; count of bases not matched to a gene: 3. This CDR3 region has 12 residues. The DNA of the CDR3 is TGTGCCAGCAGGGGACAGGGGCGAGGCTACACCTTC. This encodes CASRGQGRGYTF.

The chain joins TRBV28 to TRBJ2-7; TRBD2 agrees at 7 bases. The germline V gene has CDR1 MDHEN and CDR2 SYDVKM. V trimming: 8 bases; J trimming: 3 bases; junction bases outside the gene matches: 10. The CDR3 spans 14 residues. CDR3 bases: TGTGCCAGCCTCCCAGGCTCTAGCGGCTACGAGCAGTACTTC. Protein sequence: CASLPGSSGYEQYF.

The chain carries TRBV6-1 and TRBJ1-5, with D unresolved. The CDR3 is 14 amino acids. Trimming removed 4 bases at V and 5 bases at J, with 12 bases between. CDR1 is MNHNS and CDR2 is SASEGT in the germline V gene. CDR3 in amino acids: CASSVGGDDQPQHF. CDR3 in DNA: TGTGCCAGCAGTGTGGGAGGAGATGATCAGCCCCAGCATTTT.

The V gene is TRBV9, the J gene TRBJ2-7; 10 bases are shared with TRBD2. The CDR3 is made up of 14 amino acids. Germline CDR1 is SGDLS and CDR2 is YYNGEE. The V gene end was trimmed by 4 bases and the J gene end by 7 bases; junction bases not matched to a gene: 8. The CDR3 reads CASSPPSGRGEQYF. The CDR3 DNA reads as TGTGCCAGCAGCCCACCTAGCGGGAGAGGGGAGCAGTACTTC.

The chain uses TRBV6-5 and TRBJ2-7; D possibly corresponds to TRBD1 (5 bases). The CDR3 is 16 amino acids. The germline V gene encodes CDR1 MNHEY and CDR2 SVGAGI. With 0 bases removed from V and 4 bases from J, the gap between germline ends came to 16 bases. The CDR3 DNA follows: TGTGCCAGCAGTTACTCGAAGGGGCAGGGCTCGTACGAGCAGTACTTC. Translation gives CASSYSKGQGSYEQYF.

This chain links TRBV5-4 with TRBJ1-1; 9 bases fit TRBD1. Germline CDR1 SGHNT, CDR2 YYREEE (reference sequence). V was clipped by 0 bases and J by 2 bases; unmatched bases: 2. This CDR3 region has 15 residues. CDR3 bases: TGTGCCAGCAGCTTGGTGGGACAGGGAAACACTGAAGCTTTCTTT. Translated: CASSLVGQGNTEAFF.